The 13 T cell receptor beta chains below come from one sample, sequenced in a study of metastatic and nonmetastatic thyroid tumors. Not a single patient had been given any form of treatment at any point before undergoing thyroid surgery. TCRdb re-clonotyped the PCR reads via MiXCR. Of about 41,000 clones listed, roughly 26% are singletons. The sequencing input was tumor tissue. These receptor sequences come from a female donor with papillary thyroid cancer or a benign thyroid nodule (not recorded which). Some clones in this sample may be carry-over from other donors' samples.

This chain joins TRBV20-1 and TRBJ1-6, with unresolved D. Trimming removed 1 base from V and 9 bases from J, with 13 bases in between. The CDR3 runs 14 residues. Germline lookup yields CDR1 DFQATT and CDR2 SNEGSKA (reference sequence). This CDR3 is CSARVGMVGSPLHF. CDR3 nucleotides: TGCAGTGCTAGAGTGGGCATGGTGGGTTCACCCCTCCACTTT.

This clone was picked up many times. V gene TRBV2 combines with J gene TRBJ2-5; 9 bases line up with TRBD2. V lost 3 bases to trimming and J lost 4 bases; unmatched junction nucleotides: 6. CDR1 SNHLY and CDR2 FYNNEI come from the germline V gene. CDR3 length: 15 amino acids. The CDR3 coding sequence is TGTGCCAGCAGTGAGGGTAGCGGGAGAGGAGAGACCCAGTACTTC. Translated: CASSEGSGRGETQYF.

This clone was detected a few times. J is TRBJ2-7 and V is TRBV5-1, with TRBD2 as a possible D gene (5 bases). Per germline, CDR1 SGHRS and CDR2 YFSETQ. The CDR3 extends over 14 amino acids. The V and J ends lost 1 base and 3 bases respectively, with 11 bases between them. The CDR3 nucleotides read TGCGCCAGCAGCTTGCAAGGGAGCAGCTACGAGCAGTACTTC. It is translated as CASSLQGSSYEQYF.

This clone was recorded only once. Here the CDR3 reads CSAQGLAGGPASDTQYF. The CDR3 region has the DNA TGCAGTGCCCAGGGACTAGCGGGAGGGCCCGCAAGTGATACGCAGTATTTT. The chain couples TRBV20-1 to TRBJ2-3, with TRBD2 identical over 16 bases. The CDR3 extends over 17 amino acids. V trimming: 6 bases; J trimming: 6 bases; junction bases outside the gene matches: 12. Germline CDR1 reads DFQATT; CDR2 reads SNEGSKA (reference sequence).

The rearrangement joins TRBV2 to TRBJ2-1, with D tentatively TRBD2 (6 bases). Trimming left V 7 bases short and J 1 base short, with 11 bases between. The CDR3 has 14 residues. Per the germline V gene, CDR1 is SNHLY and CDR2 is FYNNEI. For the CDR3, the DNA is TGTGCCAGCATTCGGGACTCGTCCTACAATGAGCAGTTCTTC. It translates to CASIRDSSYNEQFF.

This clone was counted ten times or more. The chain links TRBV3-1 to TRBJ2-7; 9 bases line up with TRBD2. Germline CDR1 is LGHDT and CDR2 is YNNKEL (reference sequence). CDR3 length: 15 residues. Trimming cost V 3 bases and J 1 base; bases outside gene matches: 4. The DNA of the CDR3 is TGTGCCAGCAGCCAGCGGGAGGGCCAGTCCTACGAGCAGTACTTC. Protein product: CASSQREGQSYEQYF.

Comments on this clone: A much larger clone sits a single nucleotide away, making a read error possible. This sample includes further DNA sequences coding for the same CDR3. The chain links TRBV10-3 to TRBJ2-2; a possible D gene is TRBD1 (6 bases). The V end lost 6 bases, the J end lost 7 bases, and 15 bases lay between the germline ends. The germline V gene has CDR1 ENHRY and CDR2 SYGVKD. This CDR3 is built from 14 residues. Written as DNA, the CDR3 is TGTGCCATCAGGCCCGGTGGGGGCATCGGGGAGCTGTTTTTT. Amino acids: CAIRPGGGIGELFF.

This clone was counted many times. The same CDR3 can be traced to other DNA sequences in this sample. The rearrangement joins TRBV6-5 to TRBJ1-2; 7 bases align to TRBD1. The CDR3 loop spans 15 amino acids. The trim removed 2 bases at V and 0 bases at J, leaving 3 bases unmatched. Germline CDR1 reads MNHEY; CDR2 reads SVGAGI. The CDR3 here is CASSYTTGTNYGYTF. In DNA form, the CDR3 reads TGTGCCAGCAGTTACACGACAGGGACTAACTATGGCTACACCTTC.

The chain couples TRBV5-1 to TRBJ1-5; D might be TRBD1 (6 bases). The CDR3 contains 15 residues. Germline V gives CDR1 SGHRS, CDR2 YFSETQ. Trimming took off 0 bases at V and 5 bases at J, with 12 bases between the two ends. For the CDR3, the DNA is TGCGCCAGCAGCTTGGGATACAGGGTTCATCAGCCCCAGCATTTT. Protein sequence: CASSLGYRVHQPQHF.

This chain uses TRBV20-1 with TRBJ2-7; D perhaps matches TRBD1 (5 bases). The CDR3 totals 12 residues. CDR1 is DFQATT and CDR2 is SNEGSKA in the germline V gene (reference sequence). The V end was cut by 4 bases, the J end by 4 bases, with 11 bases between. CDR3 region: CSAKDTLYEQYF. In DNA, the CDR3 is TGCAGTGCTAAGGACACCTTGTACGAGCAGTACTTC.

This clone is judged medium-sized. CDR3 sequence (DNA): TGTGCCAGCAGTGACCCCTGGGGGATTGACTACGAGCAGTACTTC. Translating it yields CASSDPWGIDYEQYF. The rearrangement links TRBV6-1 to TRBJ2-7; D is possibly TRBD1 or TRBD2 (5 bases each). The CDR3 is 15 amino acids. In germline, CDR1 is MNHNS, CDR2 SASEGT. Trimming pared 3 bases from V and 3 bases from J, leaving 15 bases between.

This clone was counted at least ten times. The chain has TRBV6-1 and TRBJ1-2, with 8 bases identical to TRBD1. CDR1 and CDR2 (germline): MNHNS, SASEGT. V dropped 6 bases and J dropped 3; count of bases not matched to a gene: 12. The CDR3 has 16 residues. The CDR3 is CASSFSPGQVDYGYTF. CDR3 bases: TGTGCCAGCAGCTTCTCTCCGGGACAGGTGGACTATGGCTACACCTTC.

Notes on this clone: A much larger clone sits a single nucleotide away, making a read error possible. This CDR3 is also generated by other DNA sequences in the sample. The chain is built from TRBV20-1 and TRBJ2-7; perhaps TRBD2 as D (6 bases). There are 16 residues in the CDR3. Germline lookup yields CDR1 DFQATT and CDR2 SNEGSKA (reference sequence). CDR3 DNA sequence: TGCAGTGCTAAATCACCTCCGCCTAGCGATACCTACGAGCAATACTTC. It is translated as CSAKSPPPSDTYEQYF.